This T cell receptor beta chain comes out of a study of blood T cell repertoires in COVID-19. Germline values: CDR1 LNHDA, CDR2 SQIVND (reference sequence). V lost 7 bases and J lost 0; bases outside the gene matches: 10. This CDR3 contains 16 residues. This table comes from immunoSEQ multiplex PCR, and its TCRdb copy is limited to in-frame clones, with some not included. The sample contains 200,000 to 250,000 clones, roughly 88% of which appear only once. The sequence came from a man between 50 and 59 years old with COVID-19, enrolled during active disease. The chain joins TRBV19 to TRBJ2-3; 7 bases are a match to TRBD2. The sample was peripheral blood. The CDR3 region is CASKKRGESSTDTQYF. The DNA for the CDR3 is TGTGCCAGTAAAAAGCGGGGAGAATCTAGCACAGATACGCAGTATTTT.